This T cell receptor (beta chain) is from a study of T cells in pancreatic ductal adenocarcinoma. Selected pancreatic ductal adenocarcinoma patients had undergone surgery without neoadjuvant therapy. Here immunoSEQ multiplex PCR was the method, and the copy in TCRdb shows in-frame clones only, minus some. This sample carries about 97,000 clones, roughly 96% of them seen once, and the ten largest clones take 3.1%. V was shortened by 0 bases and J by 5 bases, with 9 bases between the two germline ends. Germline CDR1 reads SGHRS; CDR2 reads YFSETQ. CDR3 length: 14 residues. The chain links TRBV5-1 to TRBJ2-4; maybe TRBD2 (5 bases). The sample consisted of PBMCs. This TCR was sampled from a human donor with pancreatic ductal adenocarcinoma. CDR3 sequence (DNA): TGCGCCAGCAGCTTGGGAGGGCAACAAAACATTCAGTACTTC. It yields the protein CASSLGGQQNIQYF.